This T cell receptor beta chain was profiled in a study of cytomegalovirus exposure and HLA in healthy donors. Findings and caveats of the study: Data from an earlier analysis indicated that most TCR beta V segments were productive either about 87% or about 30% of the time. It emerged from a later analysis that several of the most significant clusters appeared to be linked to common viral pathogens.

Primers: 60 Vbeta forward and 13 Jbeta reverse. The data were produced by immunoSEQ multiplex PCR, yet TCRdb's version contains in-frame clones alone and is incomplete. The sample lists roughly 120,000 clones, about four fifths occurring once. About this clone: The antigen remains undetermined.

V was cut by 6 bases and J by 6 bases, with 15 bases left in between. The CDR3 runs to 13 residues. CDR1 is MNHEY and CDR2 is SVGAGI in the germline V gene. The rearrangement links TRBV6-5 to TRBJ2-7, with D possibly being TRBD2 (6 bases). Material: PBMCs. The receptor comes from a young man in good health and CMV-seropositive. CDR3 sequence: CASRGGGLSEQYF. In DNA, the CDR3 is TGTGCCAGCAGGGGGGGTGGGCTAAGCGAGCAGTACTTC.